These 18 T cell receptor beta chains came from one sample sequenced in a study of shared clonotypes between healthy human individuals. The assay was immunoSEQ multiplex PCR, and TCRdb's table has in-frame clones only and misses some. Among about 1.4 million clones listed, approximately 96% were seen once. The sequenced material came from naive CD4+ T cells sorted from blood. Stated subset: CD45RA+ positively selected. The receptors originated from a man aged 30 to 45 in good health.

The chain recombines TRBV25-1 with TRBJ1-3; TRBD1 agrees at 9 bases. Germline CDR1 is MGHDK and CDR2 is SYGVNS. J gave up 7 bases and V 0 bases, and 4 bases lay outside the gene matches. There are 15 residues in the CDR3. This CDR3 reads CASSEYRGQGNTIYF. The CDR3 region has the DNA TGTGCCAGCAGTGAATATCGGGGACAGGGCAACACCATATATTTT.

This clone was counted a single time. CDR3 nucleotides: TGTGCCAGCAGCGTAGAGGACCGGCGGGCTTCCTCCTACGAGCAGTACTTC. It translates to CASSVEDRRASSYEQYF. The chain links TRBV9 to TRBJ2-7, with TRBD2 as a possible D gene (5 bases). The CDR3 totals 17 residues. The germline V and J ends were trimmed by 0 bases and 0 bases, with 16 bases remaining between them. The germline gives CDR1 SGDLS, CDR2 YYNGEE.

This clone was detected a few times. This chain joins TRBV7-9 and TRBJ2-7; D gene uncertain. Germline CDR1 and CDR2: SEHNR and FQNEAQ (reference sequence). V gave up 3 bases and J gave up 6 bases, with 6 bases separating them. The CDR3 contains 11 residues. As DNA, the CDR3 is TGTGCCAGCAGCTTTCACCGCGAGCAGTACTTC. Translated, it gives CASSFHREQYF.

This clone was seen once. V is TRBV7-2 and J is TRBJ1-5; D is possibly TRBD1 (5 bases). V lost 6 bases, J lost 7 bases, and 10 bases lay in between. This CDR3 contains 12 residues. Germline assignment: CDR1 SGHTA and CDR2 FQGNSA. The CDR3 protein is CASSETVQPQHF. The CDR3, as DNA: TGTGCCAGCAGTGAGACAGTGCAGCCCCAGCATTTT.

Here the CDR3 DNA reads TGTGCCAGCAGTCCGGGCACTGGGGGGAGCCTCTACGAGCAGTACTTC. This encodes CASSPGTGGSLYEQYF. V usage is TRBV27 and J usage is TRBJ2-7; D possibly corresponds to TRBD2 (6 bases). In germline, CDR1 is MNHEY, CDR2 SMNVEV (reference sequence). Trimming took 5 bases from V and 3 from J, leaving 20 bases between them. The CDR3 is 16 amino acids.

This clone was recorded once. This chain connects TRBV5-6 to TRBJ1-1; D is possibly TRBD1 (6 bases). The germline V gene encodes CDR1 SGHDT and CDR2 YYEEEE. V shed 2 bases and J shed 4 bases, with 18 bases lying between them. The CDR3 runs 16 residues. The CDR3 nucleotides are TGTGCCAGCAGCTTCAGAGGGGGACACGGGGGCACTGAAGCTTTCTTT. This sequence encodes CASSFRGGHGGTEAFF. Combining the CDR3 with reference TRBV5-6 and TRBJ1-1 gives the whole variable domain DAGVTQSPTHLIKTRGQQVTLRCSPKSGHDTVSWYQQALGQGPQFIFQYYEEEERQRGNFPDRFSGHQFPNYSSELNVNALLLGDSALYLCASSFRGGHGGTEAFFGQGTRLTVV.

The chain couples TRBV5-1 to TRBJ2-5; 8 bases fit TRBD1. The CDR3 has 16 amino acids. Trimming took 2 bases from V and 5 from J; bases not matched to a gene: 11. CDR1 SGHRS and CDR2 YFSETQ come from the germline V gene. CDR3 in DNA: TGCGCCAGCAGCTTATTCGGGACAGGAACGCTGGAGACCCAGTACTTC. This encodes CASSLFGTGTLETQYF.

Written as DNA, the CDR3 is TGTGCCAGCAGCTTGGCAGCGGGAGGGAGGAATGAGCAGTTCTTC. Its protein is CASSLAAGGRNEQFF. The chain uses TRBV5-8 and TRBJ2-1, with TRBD2 matching over 10 bases. This CDR3 comprises 15 residues. The trim removed 0 bases at V and 7 bases at J, leaving 4 bases unmatched. Germline V gene sequence: CDR1 SGHTS, CDR2 YDEGEE.

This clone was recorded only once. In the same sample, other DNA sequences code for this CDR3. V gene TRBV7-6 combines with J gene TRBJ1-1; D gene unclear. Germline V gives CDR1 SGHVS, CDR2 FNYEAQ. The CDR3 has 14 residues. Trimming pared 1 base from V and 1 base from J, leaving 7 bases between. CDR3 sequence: CASSLGQANTEAFF. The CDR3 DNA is TGTGCCAGCAGCTTAGGGCAGGCGAACACTGAAGCTTTCTTT.

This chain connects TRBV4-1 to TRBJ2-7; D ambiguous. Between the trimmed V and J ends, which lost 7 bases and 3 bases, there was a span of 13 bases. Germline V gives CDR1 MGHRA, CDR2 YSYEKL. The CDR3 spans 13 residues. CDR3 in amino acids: CASTPRLGYEQYF. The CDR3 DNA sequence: TGCGCCAGCACCCCGCGCCTGGGCTACGAGCAGTACTTC.

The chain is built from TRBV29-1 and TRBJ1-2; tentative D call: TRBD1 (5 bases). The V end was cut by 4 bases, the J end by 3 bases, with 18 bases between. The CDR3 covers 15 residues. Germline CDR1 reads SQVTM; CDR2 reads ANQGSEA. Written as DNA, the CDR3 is TGCAGCGTTGTTACCGGGGGAGACGCAGACTATGGCTACACCTTC. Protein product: CSVVTGGDADYGYTF.

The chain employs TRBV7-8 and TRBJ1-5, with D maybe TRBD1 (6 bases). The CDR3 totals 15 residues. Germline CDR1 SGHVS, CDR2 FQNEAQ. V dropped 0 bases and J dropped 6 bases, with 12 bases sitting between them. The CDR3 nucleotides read TGTGCCAGCAGCTTAGCGCCGGCAGGGGTTCAGCCCCAGCATTTT. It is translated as CASSLAPAGVQPQHF.

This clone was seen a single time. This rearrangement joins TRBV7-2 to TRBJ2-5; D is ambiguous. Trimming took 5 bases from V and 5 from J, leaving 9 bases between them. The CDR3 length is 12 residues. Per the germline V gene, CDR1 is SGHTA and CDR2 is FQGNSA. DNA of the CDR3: TGTGCCAGCAGCCCCACCACCGAGACCCAGTACTTC. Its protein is CASSPTTETQYF.

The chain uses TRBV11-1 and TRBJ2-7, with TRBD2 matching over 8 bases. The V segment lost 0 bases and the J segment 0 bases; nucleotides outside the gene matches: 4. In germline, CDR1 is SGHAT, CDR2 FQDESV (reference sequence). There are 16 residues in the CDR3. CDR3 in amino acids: CASSLAGSGASYEQYF. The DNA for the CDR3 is TGTGCCAGCAGCTTAGCTGGTAGCGGGGCCTCCTACGAGCAGTACTTC.

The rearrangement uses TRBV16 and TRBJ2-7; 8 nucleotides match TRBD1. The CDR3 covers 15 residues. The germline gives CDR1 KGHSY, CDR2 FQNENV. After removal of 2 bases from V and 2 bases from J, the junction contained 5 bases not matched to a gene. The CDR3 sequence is CASSQRDRNTYEQYF. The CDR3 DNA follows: TGTGCCAGCAGCCAAAGGGACAGGAATACCTACGAGCAGTACTTC.

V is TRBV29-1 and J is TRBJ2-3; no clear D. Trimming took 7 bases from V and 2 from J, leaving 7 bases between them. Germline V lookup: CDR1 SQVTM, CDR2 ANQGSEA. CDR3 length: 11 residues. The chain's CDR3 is CSATYTDTQYF. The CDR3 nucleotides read TGCAGCGCCACGTACACAGATACGCAGTATTTT.

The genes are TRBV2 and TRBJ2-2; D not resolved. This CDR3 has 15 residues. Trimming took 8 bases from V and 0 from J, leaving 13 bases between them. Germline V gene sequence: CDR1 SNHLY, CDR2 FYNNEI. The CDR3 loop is CASRPRLSNTGELFF. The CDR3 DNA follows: TGTGCCAGCCGCCCGAGGTTGTCGAACACCGGGGAGCTGTTTTTT.

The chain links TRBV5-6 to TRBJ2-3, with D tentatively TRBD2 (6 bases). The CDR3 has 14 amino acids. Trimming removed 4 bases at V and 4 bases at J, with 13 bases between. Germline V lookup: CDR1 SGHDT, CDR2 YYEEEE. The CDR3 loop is CASSPSSGSDTQYF. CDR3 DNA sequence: TGTGCCAGCAGCCCGAGTAGCGGTTCAGATACGCAGTATTTT.